The rows below give T cell receptor beta chains drawn from one sample of a study of T cells in tumors after PD-1 blockade. Produced via immunoSEQ multiplex PCR; TCRdb's table is partial and in-frame only. This sample has around 49,000 clones, with more than 65% found just once. The source was PBMCs, collected before anti-PD-1 treatment. These receptors all stem from a human donor with basal cell carcinoma. The CDR3 runs from the conserved cysteine through the conserved F or W.

v_call	j_call	cdr3_aa
TRBV3-1/TRBV3-2	TRBJ1-5	CASSQSTGANSNQPQHF
TRBV4-1	TRBJ1-1	CASSQLRFSRNTEAFF
TRBV30	TRBJ1-1	CAWTWIRATEAFF
TRBV9	TRBJ1-1	CASSVDFGNTEAFF
TRBV2	TRBJ2-1	CANRRPESTQRHAPDEQFF
TRBV7-8	TRBJ2-7	CASSFGRGDYEQYF
TRBV18	TRBJ2-7	CASSLGPGTFYEQYF
TRBV7-9	TRBJ2-7	CASSPRQSSYEQYF
TRBV29-1	TRBJ2-1	CSAQSWGDSDEQFF
TRBV28	TRBJ2-2	CASRRRTSSNTGELFF
TRBV2	TRBJ2-1	CASLAGPYNEQFF
TRBV30	TRBJ1-1	CAWLTGSNTEAFF
TRBV4-1	TRBJ2-5	CASSQPMWGIETQYF
TRBV5-8	TRBJ2-3	CASRLTWRTDTQYF
TRBV5-4	TRBJ2-1	CASSDPTSGLNEQFF
TRBV7-9	TRBJ2-7	CASSPRGGISYEQYF
TRBV6-4	TRBJ1-5	CASSYQSSNQPQHF
TRBV18	TRBJ2-7	CASSPGRVGPYEQYF
TRBV29-1	TRBJ2-5	CSVQKMETQYF
TRBV18	TRBJ1-1	CASSPLGQGATEAFF
TRBV9	TRBJ2-1	CASSKLANNEQFF
TRBV12-3/TRBV12-4	TRBJ1-1	CASSLGANTEAFF
TRBV19	TRBJ2-1	CASTTGGDYNEQFF
TRBV7-2	TRBJ2-5	CASSLGTSGGETQYF
TRBV6-5	TRBJ1-1	CASRGWDTEAFF
TRBV7-9	TRBJ1-2	CASSGTGTSGGYTF
TRBV10-1	TRBJ1-1	CASSEIGLNTEAFF
TRBV4-1	TRBJ1-6	CASSQGRTFRNSPLHF
TRBV6-5	TRBJ2-2	CASRRGGAPTGELFF
TRBV7-2	TRBJ2-1	CASTRSGGASYNEQFF
TRBV5-6	TRBJ1-6	CASSLEGFYNSPLHF
TRBV12-3/TRBV12-4	TRBJ1-4	CASREYTKKLFF
TRBV14	TRBJ2-2	CASSQRRANTGELFF
TRBV6-4	TRBJ2-2	CASSDSPGANTGELFF
TRBV3-1/TRBV3-2	TRBJ2-1	CASSQDLRQGNEQFF
TRBV5-6	TRBJ2-5	CASSLGGFGQETQYF
TRBV6-1	TRBJ2-7	CASSEEGLAGKSEQYF
TRBV30	TRBJ1-2	CAWIPVLPGGYTF
TRBV7-9	TRBJ1-1	CASSWGDRGLRTEAFF
TRBV5-1	TRBJ2-3	CASSLAGGADTQYF
TRBV3-1/TRBV3-2	TRBJ1-1	CASSHPPGGAREAFF
TRBV1	TRBJ1-1	CTSSQDRLDRVNTEAFF
TRBV6-5	TRBJ2-7	CASSFGGYEQYF
TRBV5-4	TRBJ1-3	CASSFQGGGNTIYF
TRBV7-6	TRBJ2-2	CASSTGLAGGANTGELFF
TRBV7-2	TRBJ2-3	CASSSRLAGGGTQYF
TRBV19	TRBJ1-3	CASSRVRDRAGNTIYF
TRBV7-8	TRBJ2-5	CASSPLAGAGETQYF
TRBV14	TRBJ2-1	CASSQGGSYNEQFF
TRBV7-4	TRBJ2-3	CASSLTGPTTDTQYF
TRBV4-2	TRBJ1-5	CASSEIDRNQPQHF
TRBV7-9	TRBJ2-7	CASSLRDLSSYEQYF
TRBV5-1	TRBJ2-2	CASSRDLLNTGELFF
TRBV2	TRBJ2-1	CASSLRRGPSEQFF
TRBV5-4	TRBJ2-3	CASSSPSGGFTDTQYF
TRBV5-1	TRBJ1-1	CASSGGMLLNTEAFF
TRBV7-8	TRBJ1-2	CASSPGQKVNYGYTF
TRBV5-6	TRBJ1-1	CASSFKGEGRRAFF